These 18 T cell receptor beta chains share one sample of origin, sequenced in a study of control samples from healthy donors and cancer patients. TCRdb's table, derived via immunoSEQ multiplex PCR, lists solely in-frame clones and lacks some. The sample records about 120,000 clones, just under 95% being singletons. Specimen: blood. Receptors were obtained from a young man in good health.

The genes are TRBV4-1 and TRBJ2-5; a possible D gene is TRBD2 (6 bases). The length of the CDR3 is 17 residues. CDR1 is MGHRA, CDR2 YSYEKL, per germline. Trimming removed 1 base from V and 4 bases from J, with 19 bases in between. Here the CDR3 DNA reads TGCGCCAGCAGCCAAGTCCGAGTGGGGCGGGGCGGAGAGACCCAGTACTTC. Its translation is CASSQVRVGRGGETQYF.

The chain couples TRBV7-9 to TRBJ1-1; 10 bases map to TRBD1. The CDR3 totals 16 residues. Germline V gives CDR1 SEHNR, CDR2 FQNEAQ (reference sequence). V gave up 2 bases and J gave up 5 bases; unmatched junction bases: 8. The CDR3 here is CASSLWDRGPGTEAFF. The CDR3 DNA sequence: TGTGCCAGCAGCTTATGGGACAGGGGCCCGGGGACTGAAGCTTTCTTT.

This rearrangement joins TRBV27 to TRBJ1-6; 11 bases map to TRBD1. J lost 0 bases, V lost 6 bases, and 10 bases had no gene match. The length of the CDR3 is 19 residues. In germline, CDR1 is MNHEY, CDR2 SMNVEV (reference sequence). Written as DNA, the CDR3 is TGTGCCAGCAGGTCCGGGACAGGGGGACCGAGCTCCTATAATTCACCCCTCCACTTT. This codes for CASRSGTGGPSSYNSPLHF.

The chain links TRBV7-9 to TRBJ2-2; a possible D gene is TRBD1 (5 bases). With 9 bases removed from V and 4 bases from J, the gap between germline ends came to 12 bases. CDR3 length: 13 amino acids. Germline lookup yields CDR1 SEHNR and CDR2 FQNEAQ (reference sequence). CDR3 amino acids: CARALQVTGELFF. As DNA, the CDR3 is TGTGCCAGGGCCCTACAGGTCACCGGGGAGCTGTTTTTT.

The chain joins TRBV4-2 to TRBJ2-3; 7 bases are a match to TRBD2. Trimming removed 0 bases from V and 2 bases from J; junction bases left unmatched: 8. Germline assignment: CDR1 LGHNA and CDR2 YNFKEQ. The CDR3 length is 17 residues. The chain's CDR3 is CASSQDRGAGITDTQYF. CDR3 DNA: TGTGCCAGCAGCCAAGATCGCGGAGCGGGGATCACAGATACGCAGTATTTT.

The V and J genes are TRBV11-2 and TRBJ2-7, with D unresolved. The germline V gene has CDR1 SGHAT and CDR2 FQNNGV. This CDR3 has 15 amino acids. V lost 3 bases and J 2 bases, leaving 14 bases between the germline ends. CDR3 nucleotides: TGTGCCAGCAGCTTTCCGCCGGTCTCAACCTACGAGCAGTACTTC. It codes for CASSFPPVSTYEQYF.

This chain connects TRBV7-2 to TRBJ1-4, with 8 bases lining up with TRBD1. The V segment lost 2 bases and the J segment 5 bases; nucleotides outside the gene matches: 4. The CDR3 is 15 amino acids. Germline CDR1 reads SGHTA; CDR2 reads FQGNSA. CDR3 residues: CASSLQGTGNEKLFF. The CDR3 DNA reads as TGTGCCAGCAGCTTACAAGGGACAGGCAATGAAAAACTGTTTTTT. The full variable domain, rest sourced from reference TRBV7-2 and TRBJ1-4, is GAGVSQSPSNKVTEKGKDVELRCDPISGHTALYWYRQSLGQGLEFLIYFQGNSAPDKSGLPSDRFSAERTGGSVSTLTIQRTQQEDSAVYLCASSLQGTGNEKLFFGSGTQLSVL.

Of note for this clone: The junction departs from germline at one end; a sequencing error may be responsible. The chain has TRBV7-7 and TRBJ1-6; perhaps TRBD1 as D (6 bases). CDR1 is SSHAT and CDR2 is FNYEAQ in the germline V gene (reference sequence). The CDR3 length is 17 residues. This CDR3 is CASRSGTPKRNNSPLHF. The DNA for the CDR3 is TGTGCTAGCAGATCCGGGACACCCAAACGGAATAATTCACCCCTCCACTTT.

The chain has TRBV7-2 and TRBJ2-3; D may be TRBD1 or TRBD2 (5 bases each). The CDR3 loop spans 13 amino acids. V was clipped by 3 bases and J by 4 bases, with 8 bases between them. Per the germline V gene, CDR1 is SGHTA and CDR2 is FQGNSA. CDR3 DNA: TGTGCCAGCAGCTTCCGGGGCGCAGATACGCAGTATTTT. Translating it yields CASSFRGADTQYF. The variable domain in full, completed from reference TRBV7-2 and TRBJ2-3, reads GAGVSQSPSNKVTEKGKDVELRCDPISGHTALYWYRQSLGQGLEFLIYFQGNSAPDKSGLPSDRFSAERTGGSVSTLTIQRTQQEDSAVYLCASSFRGADTQYFGPGTRLTVL.

This clone was found once. V and J are TRBV7-9 and TRBJ2-5; D is unclear. V dropped 2 bases and J dropped 1 base, with 11 bases sitting between them. CDR1 and CDR2 (germline): SEHNR, FQNEAQ (reference sequence). The CDR3 spans 15 residues. CDR3: CASSLRFDRQETQYF. Written as DNA, the CDR3 is TGTGCCAGCAGCTTACGTTTCGACCGCCAAGAGACCCAGTACTTC.

The chain is built from TRBV9 and TRBJ1-1; TRBD1 is a possible D gene (6 bases). With 3 bases removed from V and 0 bases from J, the gap between germline ends came to 12 bases. CDR3 length: 15 amino acids. Germline CDR1 and CDR2: SGDLS and YYNGEE. The chain's CDR3 is CASSGKGGLNTEAFF. CDR3 DNA sequence: TGTGCCAGCAGCGGAAAGGGGGGACTGAACACTGAAGCTTTCTTT. Drawing the rest from reference TRBV9 and TRBJ1-1, the complete variable domain is DSGVTQTPKHLITATGQRVTLRCSPRSGDLSVYWYQQSLDQGLQFLIQYYNGEERAKGNILERFSAQQFPDLHSELNLSSLELGDSALYFCASSGKGGLNTEAFFGQGTRLTVV.

The CDR3 sequence: CASSLRGGIVNTEAFF. The DNA of the CDR3 is TGTGCCAGCAGTCTCCGGGGGGGGATCGTGAACACTGAAGCTTTCTTT. V usage is TRBV27 and J usage is TRBJ1-1, with D tentatively TRBD1 (5 bases). The CDR3 is made up of 16 amino acids. Looked up from germline, CDR1 is MNHEY and CDR2 is SMNVEV (reference sequence). V was clipped by 5 bases and J by 0 bases, with 16 bases between them.

The chain links TRBV10-3 to TRBJ1-1, with D maybe TRBD1 (5 bases). CDR1 and CDR2 from the germline V gene are ENHRY and SYGVKD. The CDR3 spans 15 residues. V dropped 0 bases and J dropped 3 bases, with 11 bases sitting between them. CDR3 bases: TGTGCCATCAGTGAGTCAGGGGTGGGTGACACTGAAGCTTTCTTT. The encoded protein is CAISESGVGDTEAFF.

The V gene is TRBV19, the J gene TRBJ1-2, with D maybe TRBD1 (5 bases). Germline values: CDR1 LNHDA, CDR2 SQIVND (reference sequence). Trimming cost V 9 bases and J 3 bases, with 14 bases left between them. The CDR3 consists of 13 residues. CDR3 DNA sequence: TGTGCCAGCTCCGACAGAACCCACTATGGCTACACCTTC. Its translation is CASSDRTHYGYTF.

This chain connects TRBV4-3 to TRBJ2-1; D not resolved. The CDR3 runs to 16 residues. Trimming shortened V by 4 bases and J by 0 bases, and 13 bases separated the two germline ends. The germline V gene has CDR1 LGHNA and CDR2 YSLEER. The CDR3 here is CASSLAESSSYNEQFF. CDR3 nucleotide sequence: TGCGCCAGCAGCCTAGCTGAAAGTAGCTCCTACAATGAGCAGTTCTTC.

The rearrangement joins TRBV19 to TRBJ1-1, with D uncertain. Germline V CDR1 and CDR2: LNHDA, SQIVND (reference sequence). The ends were cut back, 3 bases at V and 1 base at J, with 6 bases in the middle. CDR3 length: 13 residues. The CDR3 DNA reads TGTGCCAGTAGTATCGGCACGAACACTGAAGCTTTCTTT. Translation: CASSIGTNTEAFF.

This chain joins TRBV9 and TRBJ1-2; tentatively, D is TRBD1 (5 bases). The ends were cut back, 2 bases at V and 4 bases at J, with 9 bases in the middle. The CDR3 runs 13 residues. Germline CDR1 is SGDLS and CDR2 is YYNGEE. CDR3 DNA: TGTGCCAGCAGCGTGGGACGGACCTATGGCTACACCTTC. Translated, it gives CASSVGRTYGYTF.

The CDR3 loop is CASSQDGWRAGNTIYF. CDR3 DNA: TGTGCCAGCAGCCAAGATGGGTGGAGGGCTGGAAACACCATATATTTT. The chain couples TRBV4-2 to TRBJ1-3, with D hard to call. The CDR3 loop spans 16 amino acids. Germline V gives CDR1 LGHNA, CDR2 YNFKEQ. V lost 0 bases to trimming and J lost 2 bases, with 11 bases between them.